What follows describes a single T cell receptor beta chain. This CDR3 is 14 amino acids long. Germline V gives CDR1 SGHTA, CDR2 FQGNSA. Deletions cut 5 bases from V and 5 bases from J, with 13 bases between. This record belongs to a study of radiation and T cells in renal cell carcinoma. This sample's time point: blood 2 weeks post-SBRT. The sample's treatment: 15 Gy SBRT to primary tumor, nephrectomy 4 weeks later. Here immunoSEQ multiplex PCR was the method, and the copy in TCRdb shows in-frame clones only, minus some. This repertoire shows 100,000 to 150,000 clones, around 89% found once; its top ten account for 5% to 6.5%.

The clonotype comes from a woman in her sixties or seventies with renal cell carcinoma. This sample comprised blood, obtained from a patient whose treatment included radiotherapy and nephrectomy. The chain carries TRBV7-2 and TRBJ2-1; D not resolved. CDR3 DNA sequence: TGTGCCAGCAGCGTTACCTGGGCCAACAATGAGCAGTTCTTC. It translates to CASSVTWANNEQFF.